One and the same sample provided the 26 T cell receptor beta chains below, sequenced in a study of blood T cell repertoires in COVID-19. This table comes from immunoSEQ multiplex PCR, and its TCRdb copy is limited to in-frame clones, with some not included. The data show fewer than 110,000 clones, with 80% to 85% seen just once and approximately 4.5% held by the top ten. Material: peripheral blood. These receptors originate from a man aged 65 to 79 with acute or convalescent COVID-19.

The table lists this clone with a few counts. The chain carries TRBV4-1 and TRBJ2-1; a weak D match, TRBD2 (6 bases). The germline CDR1 and CDR2 sequences are MGHRA and YSYEKL. The CDR3 runs 16 residues. Trimming stripped 3 bases from V and 3 bases from J, with 15 bases between. This CDR3 is CASSQEHGGVYNEQFF. DNA for the CDR3: TGCGCCAGCAGCCAGGAGCATGGCGGGGTCTACAATGAGCAGTTCTTC.

In this sample, this clone turned up a few times. The J gene is TRBJ1-2, the V gene TRBV5-4, with no clear D. V was cut by 0 bases and J by 0 bases, with 12 bases left in between. The CDR3 totals 16 residues. Germline loops: CDR1 SGHNT, CDR2 YYREEE (reference sequence). The CDR3 loop is CASSLEQPYTNYGYTF. The CDR3 DNA reads TGTGCCAGCAGCTTGGAACAGCCGTATACTAACTATGGCTACACCTTC.

V and J are TRBV29-1 and TRBJ1-2; 8 bases are shared with TRBD1. The CDR3 contains 11 residues. V lost 5 bases to trimming and J lost 14 bases; unmatched junction nucleotides: 10. Germline CDR1 SQVTM, CDR2 ANQGSEA. CDR3 nucleotides: TGCAGCGTTTTAGGGCAGGGGGCGTCTACCTTC. Protein: CSVLGQGASTF.

The chain carries TRBV7-9 and TRBJ1-2, with D possibly TRBD1 on 5 matching bases. There are 15 residues in the CDR3. Trimming removed 1 base at V and 6 bases at J, with 15 bases between. CDR1 and CDR2 from the germline V gene are SEHNR and FQNEAQ (reference sequence). CDR3 coding DNA: TGTGCCAGCAGCTTAGGTGGGCGGGGCGAAGATGGCTACACCTTC. It yields the protein CASSLGGRGEDGYTF.

The chain uses TRBV6-5 and TRBJ2-7; 10 positions match TRBD2. This CDR3 is built from 14 residues. The germline V gene encodes CDR1 MNHEY and CDR2 SVGAGI. The V gene end was trimmed by 4 bases and the J gene end by 2 bases; junction bases not matched to a gene: 2. DNA for the CDR3: TGTGCCAGCAGTTCTAGCGGGGGACCCTACGAGCAGTACTTC. Translation: CASSSSGGPYEQYF.

J is TRBJ2-1 and V is TRBV11-3; D is perhaps TRBD1 (6 bases). The CDR3 length is 15 residues. The V and J ends lost 1 base and 7 bases respectively, with 14 bases between them. Looked up from germline, CDR1 is SGHNT and CDR2 is YENEEA. CDR3 nucleotide sequence: TGTGCCAGCAGCTTAGGAGGGGGAATGGGGAATGAGCAGTTCTTC. Translating gives CASSLGGGMGNEQFF. Complete variable domain (other parts from reference TRBV11-3 and TRBJ2-1): EAGVVQSPRYKIIEKKQPVAFWCNPISGHNTLYWYLQNLGQGPELLIRYENEEAVDDSQLPKDRFSAERLKGVDSTLKIQPAELGDSAVYLCASSLGGGMGNEQFFGPGTRLTVL.

CDR3 coding DNA: TGTGCCAGCAGCCCATGGGCGGGGGTTGTCCATGAGCAGTTCTTC. It encodes CASSPWAGVVHEQFF. The chain employs TRBV5-4 and TRBJ2-1, with 7 positions matching TRBD2. The CDR3 spans 15 residues. Germline V gives CDR1 SGHNT, CDR2 YYREEE (reference sequence). V was pared by 4 bases and J by 8 bases, with 12 bases of the junction left unmatched.

The chain is built from TRBV9 and TRBJ2-5; TRBD2 aligns across 16 bases. This CDR3 spans 18 amino acids. Per the germline V gene, CDR1 is SGDLS and CDR2 is YYNGEE. The V segment lost 4 bases and the J segment 1 base; nucleotides outside the gene matches: 7. The CDR3 DNA reads TGTGCCAGCAGCTCCGGGACTAGCGGGGGGGCTTTCCAAGAGACCCAGTACTTC. This encodes CASSSGTSGGAFQETQYF.

V is TRBV7-2 and J is TRBJ2-3, with D possibly being TRBD2 (6 bases). This CDR3 is 15 amino acids long. Between the trimmed V and J ends, which lost 3 bases and 1 base, there was a span of 11 bases. Germline V gives CDR1 SGHTA, CDR2 FQGNSA. The CDR3 protein is CASSLAGIGTDTQYF. The CDR3 DNA reads as TGTGCCAGCAGCTTGGCGGGGATTGGCACAGATACGCAGTATTTT.

This chain uses TRBV5-1 with TRBJ2-7; D gene unclear. Germline-derived CDR1 and CDR2 are SGHRS and YFSETQ. The CDR3 spans 14 residues. V was trimmed by 0 bases and J by 0 bases, leaving 7 bases between them. CDR3 in amino acids: CASSLEVSSYEQYF. DNA for the CDR3: TGCGCCAGCAGCTTGGAAGTGAGCTCCTACGAGCAGTACTTC.

The V gene is TRBV27, the J gene TRBJ2-1; 10 positions agree with TRBD2. The CDR3 consists of 16 residues. Trimming cost V 5 bases and J 4 bases; bases outside gene matches: 8. Germline values: CDR1 MNHEY, CDR2 SMNVEV (reference sequence). The CDR3 coding sequence is TGTGCCAGCAGTCCAACTTTAGCGGGGGGTTACAATGAGCAGTTCTTC. It encodes CASSPTLAGGYNEQFF.

This chain joins TRBV10-1 and TRBJ1-2; D is unclear. From germline, CDR1 is WNHNN and CDR2 SYGVQD (reference sequence). V was clipped by 7 bases and J by 4 bases, with 19 bases between them. This CDR3 is 15 amino acids long. The chain's CDR3 is CASKERRQTLYGYTF. The CDR3 DNA follows: TGCGCCAGCAAAGAGAGGAGGCAGACCCTCTATGGCTACACCTTC.

Only one count was recorded for this clone. For the CDR3, the DNA is TGTGCCAGCAGCTTAAGCGTCGTGGATACGCAGTATTTT. Translating it yields CASSLSVVDTQYF. The chain uses TRBV11-3 and TRBJ2-3; D is uncertain. Trimming stripped 2 bases from V and 6 bases from J, with 9 bases between. The CDR3 loop spans 13 amino acids. The germline V gene encodes CDR1 SGHNT and CDR2 YENEEA.

The chain couples TRBV5-3 to TRBJ1-2; D ambiguous. TRBV5-3 is an ORF, with its function uncertain. V lost 0 bases and J 4 bases, leaving 10 bases between the germline ends. The CDR3 consists of 14 residues. CDR3 residues: CARSLAAGIYGYTF. CDR3 in DNA: TGTGCCAGAAGCTTGGCCGCAGGCATCTATGGCTACACCTTC.

The V call is TRBV5-4, the J call TRBJ2-3, with D hard to call. Trimming cost V 2 bases and J 3 bases, with 4 bases left between them. Germline lookup yields CDR1 SGHNT and CDR2 YYREEE (reference sequence). This CDR3 has 12 amino acids. CDR3 protein: CASSLITDTQYF. CDR3 bases: TGTGCCAGCAGCTTAATAACAGATACGCAGTATTTT.

The genes are TRBV19 and TRBJ1-1, with 9 nucleotides matching TRBD1. V trimming: 8 bases; J trimming: 3 bases; junction bases outside the gene matches: 1. The CDR3 consists of 12 residues. Germline-derived CDR1 and CDR2 are LNHDA and SQIVND (reference sequence). The CDR3 loop is CASWDRDTEAFF. The CDR3 nucleotides are TGTGCCAGTTGGGACAGGGACACTGAAGCTTTCTTT.

The V and J genes are TRBV7-8 and TRBJ2-1; D is perhaps TRBD2 (6 bases). CDR1 is SGHVS, CDR2 FQNEAQ, per germline. The CDR3 sequence is 13 residues long. Trimming shortened V by 0 bases and J by 10 bases, and 10 bases separated the two germline ends. The CDR3 is CASSLALRGEQFF. CDR3 in DNA: TGTGCCAGCAGCTTAGCGCTTCGGGGGGAGCAGTTCTTC.

V is TRBV6-4 and J is TRBJ1-5; 8 positions match TRBD1. Per germline, CDR1 MRHNA and CDR2 SNTAGT. The CDR3 sequence is 14 residues long. V gave up 0 bases and J gave up 7 bases; unmatched junction bases: 2. Written as DNA, the CDR3 is TGTGCCAGCAGTGACTCGAACAGGGGGCAGCCCCAGCATTTT. It codes for CASSDSNRGQPQHF.

This CDR3 is CASNGQVANEQFF. CDR3 coding DNA: TGTGCCAGCAACGGACAGGTAGCCAATGAGCAGTTCTTC. The V gene is TRBV27, the J gene TRBJ2-1, with TRBD1 identical over 7 bases. There are 13 residues in the CDR3. J gave up 6 bases and V 7 bases, and 6 bases lay outside the gene matches. Per the germline V gene, CDR1 is MNHEY and CDR2 is SMNVEV (reference sequence).

The chain links TRBV9 to TRBJ1-2, with D possibly TRBD1 on 5 matching bases. The CDR3 covers 14 residues. CDR1 SGDLS and CDR2 YYNGEE come from the germline V gene. V lost 2 bases and J 3 bases, leaving 11 bases between the germline ends. For the CDR3, the DNA is TGTGCCAGCAGCGTTCCCGGGGGATACTATGGCTACACCTTC. It yields the protein CASSVPGGYYGYTF.

The gene calls are TRBV7-4 and TRBJ1-5; 12 bases are a match to TRBD1. Losses at the gene ends were 4 bases for V and 3 bases for J; bases not matched to a gene: 10. This CDR3 region has 18 residues. Germline values: CDR1 SGHVT, CDR2 SQSDAQ. This CDR3 reads CASSSGRDRGRNNQPQHF. The CDR3 nucleotides read TGTGCCAGCAGCTCCGGGAGGGACAGGGGGCGAAACAATCAGCCCCAGCATTTT.

The chain combines TRBV12-3 or TRBV12-4 with TRBJ1-3; D remains unclear. This CDR3 comprises 12 residues. V gave up 4 bases and J gave up 2 bases, with 3 bases separating them. CDR3 amino acids: CASSSAGNTIYF. In DNA form, the CDR3 reads TGTGCCAGCAGTTCAGCTGGAAACACCATATATTTT.

This clone has only a few counts. The rearrangement uses TRBV11-3 and TRBJ2-7; TRBD1 matches at 7 bases. J gave up 2 bases and V 6 bases, and 10 bases lay outside the gene matches. Germline values: CDR1 SGHNT, CDR2 YENEEA. This CDR3 contains 15 residues. The CDR3 region is CASSHRPGQPYEQYF. The CDR3 DNA follows: TGTGCCAGCAGTCACAGACCGGGACAGCCCTACGAGCAGTACTTC.

This rearrangement joins TRBV27 to TRBJ1-1; no definite D call. CDR1 and CDR2 (germline): MNHEY, SMNVEV (reference sequence). With 2 bases removed from V and 4 bases from J, the gap between germline ends came to 17 bases. This CDR3 is 16 amino acids long. DNA of the CDR3: TGTGCCAGCAGTTTAGGCCCCTCAAGTTTGTCCACTGAAGCTTTCTTT. Residues: CASSLGPSSLSTEAFF.

This clone was found a few times. V usage is TRBV6-5 and J usage is TRBJ1-2; tentatively, D is TRBD1 (5 bases). Germline-derived CDR1 and CDR2 are MNHEY and SVGAGI. The V end lost 2 bases, the J end lost 1 base, and 11 bases lay between the germline ends. This CDR3 region has 15 residues. The CDR3, as DNA: TGTGCCAGCAGTTACCCCACAGGTTTTAACTATGGCTACACCTTC. Translated, it gives CASSYPTGFNYGYTF.

This chain uses TRBV11-3 with TRBJ2-1; 9 bases agree with TRBD1. The CDR3 has 16 amino acids. Per the germline V gene, CDR1 is SGHNT and CDR2 is YENEEA. V was pared by 4 bases and J by 6 bases, with 10 bases of the junction left unmatched. The CDR3 loop is CASSSTPGQGSNEQFF. Here the CDR3 DNA reads TGTGCCAGCAGCTCAACCCCGGGACAGGGCAGCAATGAGCAGTTCTTC.